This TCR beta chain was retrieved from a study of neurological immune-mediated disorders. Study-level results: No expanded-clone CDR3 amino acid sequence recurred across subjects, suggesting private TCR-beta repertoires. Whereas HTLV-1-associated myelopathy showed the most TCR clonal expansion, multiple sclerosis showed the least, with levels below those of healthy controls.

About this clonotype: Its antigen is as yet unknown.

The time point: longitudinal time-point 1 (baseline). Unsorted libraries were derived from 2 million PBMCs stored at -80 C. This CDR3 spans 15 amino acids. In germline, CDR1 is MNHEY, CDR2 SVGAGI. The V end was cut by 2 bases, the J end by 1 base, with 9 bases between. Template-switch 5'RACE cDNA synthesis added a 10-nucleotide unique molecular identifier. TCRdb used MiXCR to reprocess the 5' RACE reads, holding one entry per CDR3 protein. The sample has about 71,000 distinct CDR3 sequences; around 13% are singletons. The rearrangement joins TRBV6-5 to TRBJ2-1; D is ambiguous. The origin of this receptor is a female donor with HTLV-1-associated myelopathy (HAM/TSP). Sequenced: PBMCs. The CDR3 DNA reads TGTGCCAGCAGTTACGGGCTAACGTCCTACAATGAGCAGTTCTTC. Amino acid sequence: CASSYGLTSYNEQFF.